Listed below are T cell receptor beta chains from one sample, sequenced in a study of CD8 T cells in ankylosing spondylitis. A single record per CDR3 protein comes from TCRdb applying MiXCR to the 5' RACE reads. Here the sample spans approximately 260,000 distinct CDR3 sequences, 8% to 9.5% being singletons. Sequenced material: blood, either unsorted or a sorted T cell fraction (not recorded which). The receptor set was obtained from a male donor with ankylosing spondylitis or in good health (not recorded which). Both conserved end residues are part of each CDR3. Fields, in order: clone size, V gene, J gene, D gene, CDR3 protein, CDR3 DNA. D genes are given only for firm matches. Size values are once, few and many counts, or a class for expanded clones, and some rows have none.

clone size: many
V gene: TRBV12-3/TRBV12-4
J gene: TRBJ2-1
D gene: NA
CDR3 protein: CASSLGQINEQFF
CDR3 DNA: TGTGCCAGCAGTTTAGGGCAGATCAATGAGCAGTTCTTC

clone size: NA
V gene: TRBV21-1
J gene: TRBJ2-1
D gene: NA
CDR3 protein: CASSTLPGDRPYNEQFF
CDR3 DNA: TGTGCCAGCAGCACCCTTCCCGGGGACAGACCTTACAATGAGCAGTTCTTC

clone size: few
V gene: TRBV7-4
J gene: TRBJ2-3
D gene: NA
CDR3 protein: CACSLGATGRTDTQYF
CDR3 DNA: TGTGCCTGCAGCTTAGGAGCGACGGGCCGGACAGATACGCAGTATTTT

clone size: many
V gene: TRBV20-1
J gene: TRBJ2-4
D gene: NA
CDR3 protein: CSADHGTGGHIQYF
CDR3 DNA: TGCAGTGCTGATCATGGGACCGGCGGGCACATTCAGTACTTC

clone size: many
V gene: TRBV19
J gene: TRBJ2-1
D gene: NA
CDR3 protein: CASRDRDTSYNEQFF
CDR3 DNA: TGTGCCAGTAGGGACCGGGACACCTCCTACAATGAGCAGTTCTTC

clone size: NA
V gene: TRBV5-1
J gene: TRBJ2-7
D gene: NA
CDR3 protein: CASSLVWEPYEQYF
CDR3 DNA: TGCGCCAGCAGCTTGGTCTGGGAACCCTACGAGCAGTACTTC

clone size: few
V gene: TRBV6-5
J gene: TRBJ2-3
D gene: TRBD2
CDR3 protein: CASSYSGTSGQYF
CDR3 DNA: TGTGCCAGCAGTTACTCCGGGACTAGCGGGCAGTATTTT

clone size: NA
V gene: TRBV4-2
J gene: TRBJ2-3
D gene: NA
CDR3 protein: CASSRGRDPDTQYF
CDR3 DNA: TGTGCCAGCAGCCGGGGCAGGGACCCAGATACGCAGTATTTT

clone size: few
V gene: TRBV5-1
J gene: TRBJ1-1
D gene: NA
CDR3 protein: CASNEDRHTEAFF
CDR3 DNA: TGCGCCAGCAACGAGGACAGACACACTGAAGCTTTCTTT

clone size: NA
V gene: TRBV19
J gene: TRBJ1-5
D gene: NA
CDR3 protein: CASRDRRDQPQHF
CDR3 DNA: TGTGCCAGTAGGGACCGTAGGGACCAGCCCCAGCATTTT

clone size: many
V gene: TRBV11-2
J gene: TRBJ2-2
D gene: NA
CDR3 protein: CASSLKPPRAGGTGELFF
CDR3 DNA: TGTGCCAGCAGCTTAAAACCTCCAAGGGCTGGAGGCACCGGGGAGCTGTTTTTT

clone size: many
V gene: TRBV7-8
J gene: TRBJ2-1
D gene: NA
CDR3 protein: CASSLRGGLRNEQFF
CDR3 DNA: TGTGCCAGCAGCTTACGGGGCGGCCTTAGGAATGAGCAGTTCTTC

clone size: NA
V gene: TRBV6-1
J gene: TRBJ2-5
D gene: NA
CDR3 protein: CASSVSGGPGETQYF
CDR3 DNA: TGTGCCAGCAGTGTTTCTGGAGGGCCCGGAGAGACCCAGTACTTC

clone size: many
V gene: TRBV4-3
J gene: TRBJ2-1
D gene: NA
CDR3 protein: CASSPGALSYNEQFF
CDR3 DNA: TGCGCCAGCAGCCCGGGGGCCCTCTCCTACAATGAGCAGTTCTTC

clone size: many
V gene: TRBV3-1
J gene: TRBJ2-7
D gene: TRBD2
CDR3 protein: CASSQTSGGVSYEQYF
CDR3 DNA: TGTGCCAGCAGCCAAACTAGCGGGGGTGTCTCCTACGAGCAGTACTTC

clone size: many
V gene: TRBV20-1
J gene: TRBJ2-7
D gene: NA
CDR3 protein: CSATKTAGAGEQYF
CDR3 DNA: TGCAGTGCTACCAAAACCGCGGGGGCAGGGGAGCAGTACTTC

clone size: many
V gene: TRBV6-5
J gene: TRBJ2-4
D gene: NA
CDR3 protein: CASSYSGDSKNIQYF
CDR3 DNA: TGTGCCAGCAGTTACTCGGGGGATTCCAAAAACATTCAGTACTTC

clone size: many
V gene: TRBV5-5
J gene: TRBJ1-6
D gene: TRBD1
CDR3 protein: CASSLAGGTYLSPLHF
CDR3 DNA: TGTGCCAGCAGCTTGGCAGGGGGGACATATCTTTCACCCCTCCACTTT

clone size: few
V gene: TRBV11-2
J gene: TRBJ2-7
D gene: NA
CDR3 protein: CASSPRDFVEQYF
CDR3 DNA: TGTGCCAGCAGCCCCCGAGATTTTGTCGAGCAGTACTTC

clone size: many
V gene: TRBV18
J gene: TRBJ2-7
D gene: NA
CDR3 protein: CASSPSGRANEQYF
CDR3 DNA: TGTGCCAGCTCACCTTCGGGCAGGGCTAACGAGCAGTACTTC

clone size: NA
V gene: TRBV10-3
J gene: TRBJ1-2
D gene: TRBD1
CDR3 protein: CAISIAPGQAYGYTF
CDR3 DNA: TGTGCCATCAGTATAGCACCGGGACAGGCCTATGGCTACACCTTC

clone size: many
V gene: TRBV5-5
J gene: TRBJ1-2
D gene: NA
CDR3 protein: CASSGISGGAGYTF
CDR3 DNA: TGTGCCAGCAGCGGGATTTCGGGGGGCGCTGGCTACACCTTC

clone size: NA
V gene: TRBV19
J gene: TRBJ2-1
D gene: NA
CDR3 protein: CASSDHYSYNEQFF
CDR3 DNA: TGTGCCAGTAGTGATCATTACTCCTACAATGAGCAGTTCTTC

clone size: many
V gene: TRBV10-3
J gene: TRBJ2-1
D gene: TRBD2
CDR3 protein: CAISEAGLAALNEQFF
CDR3 DNA: TGTGCCATCAGTGAGGCCGGACTAGCGGCCCTCAATGAGCAGTTCTTC

clone size: many
V gene: TRBV5-6
J gene: TRBJ2-3
D gene: NA
CDR3 protein: CASSLLRGTDTQYF
CDR3 DNA: TGTGCCAGCAGCCTCCTCCGGGGCACAGATACGCAGTATTTT

clone size: NA
V gene: TRBV19
J gene: TRBJ2-1
D gene: NA
CDR3 protein: CASSAGFSLSYNEQFF
CDR3 DNA: TGTGCCAGTAGTGCAGGGTTCTCCCTCTCCTACAATGAGCAGTTCTTC

clone size: many
V gene: TRBV5-1
J gene: TRBJ2-3
D gene: NA
CDR3 protein: CASSLVSASTDTQYF
CDR3 DNA: TGCGCCAGCAGCTTGGTTAGTGCTAGCACAGATACGCAGTATTTT

clone size: many
V gene: TRBV15
J gene: TRBJ2-1
D gene: NA
CDR3 protein: CATSRDSGSYNEQFF
CDR3 DNA: TGTGCCACCAGCAGAGATTCGGGATCCTACAATGAGCAGTTCTTC